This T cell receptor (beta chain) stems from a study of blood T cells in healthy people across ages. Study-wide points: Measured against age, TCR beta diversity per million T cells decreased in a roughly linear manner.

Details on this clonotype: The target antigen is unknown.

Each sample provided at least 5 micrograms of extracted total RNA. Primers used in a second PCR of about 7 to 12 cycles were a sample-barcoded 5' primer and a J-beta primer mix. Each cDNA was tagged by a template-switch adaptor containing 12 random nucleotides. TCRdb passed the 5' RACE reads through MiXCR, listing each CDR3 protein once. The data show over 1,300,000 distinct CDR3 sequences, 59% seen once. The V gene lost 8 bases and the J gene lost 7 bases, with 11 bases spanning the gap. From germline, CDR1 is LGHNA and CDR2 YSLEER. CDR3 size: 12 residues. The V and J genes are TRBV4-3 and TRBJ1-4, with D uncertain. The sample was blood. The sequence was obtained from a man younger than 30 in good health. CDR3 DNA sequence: TGCGCCAGCCGCCCAGGTGGTGAAAAACTGTTTTTT. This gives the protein CASRPGGEKLFF.